This T cell receptor (beta chain) was identified in a study of blood T cells in healthy people across ages. About the study: Through template switching, about one barcoded beta molecule was captured per two T cells, as measured in model experiments.

Through a sample-barcoded 5' primer and a J-beta primer mix, a second PCR was run for about 6 to 12 cycles. Each CDR3 protein gets one entry after TCRdb re-called the 5' RACE reads with MiXCR. The sample holds around 1,600,000 distinct CDR3 sequences, 35% to 45% seen once. This CDR3 is 19 amino acids long. Looked up from germline, CDR1 is MGHRA and CDR2 is YSYEKL. Trimming took 4 bases from V and 2 from J; bases not matched to a gene: 12. This clonotype appeared a few times. The source of this sequence is a woman aged 18-29 years in good health. The sample was blood. The rearrangement links TRBV4-1 to TRBJ1-5, with 12 bases that match TRBD1. As DNA, the CDR3 is TGCGCCAGCAGCCGAGATTCCGGGACAGGGGGCAGGGGCAATCAGCCCCAGCATTTT. Encoded protein: CASSRDSGTGGRGNQPQHF.